This TCR beta chain was documented in a study of human T cells and chemical hapten exposure (dated by TCRdb to the early 2020s). With respect to the entire study: For sensitization, 2% DPC in acetone was applied to a 2 cm by 2 cm area of upper inner arm skin. Patients additionally received weekly therapeutic DPC doses to the scalp throughout the approximately 24-week study period. Patch testing was done on the upper back using Finn chambers containing 0.01% DPC, and results were scored after 6 days according to International Contact Dermatitis Research Group standards. Alopecia areata with under or over 50% scalp involvement, alopecia totalis and alopecia universalis were represented in the patient cohort, which was mostly female. Libraries were combined into a pool for sequencing, and differences in TCR yield between samples came mainly from small differences in library volumes within the pool. The study tracked peripheral blood TCR repertoire changes in vivo during primary and secondary sensitization to the hapten diphenylcyclopropenone (DPC) in alopecia patients. Blood was sampled from patients pre-sensitization (week 0) and at 2, 6 and about 24 weeks after DPC sensitization. About 27 alopecia patients gave blood for TCR sequencing at one to four time points (pre-sensitization, 2, 6 and 24 weeks).

This clonotype occurred a few times. It has no known antigen specificity. No qualities accompany the bases; no much larger clone lies one base away. The investigation overall reported the following: The number of PT1 expanded TCRs positively correlated with patch test score, significant at thresholds 8, 16 and 32 but not 4. Because all patients had alopecia, a presumed autoimmune disease, the immune response of the patients might differ from that of healthy individuals. DPC sensitization did not change the number of TCRs with a frequency above 1 in 1000, and there was no evidence of changes in global repertoire structure. Expanded TCRs formed significantly more large CDR3 similarity clusters than pre-sensitization or healthy control sets, consistent with antigen-driven responses. After repeated subsampling, changes were observed in the strength of the expansion versus patch-test correlation and in the threshold at which the correlation became significant.

Per the publication, the time point label means: patch test 1, 2 weeks after DPC sensitization. Taken with the paper, the label for treatment or condition translates to: therapeutic diphenylcyclopropenone sensitization with weekly scalp DPC. At every patch-test visit, the blood draw took place before the patch test was put on. To be eligible, patients had to be aged 18 to 70, diagnosed with alopecia and judged suitable for DPC therapy, while pregnant patients were excluded. Unfractionated whole blood was collected in Tempus Blood RNA tubes, and total RNA was extracted from that blood. As encoded in the germline V gene (reference sequence), CDR1 is LGHDT while CDR2 is YNNKEL. Trimming costs V 2 bases and J 8 bases, and their ends lie 16 bases apart. From the cysteine up to the phenylalanine, the CDR3 has a length of 15 residues. Only the CDR3 part of the read is kept: 45 bases, read in frame from the first base.

The library was made by RACE. The reads were generated on a NextSeq 500. Library preparation attached unique molecular identifiers to individual cDNA molecules for quantitative, reproducible TCR counting. For every blood RNA sample, sequencing covered both the TCR alpha and TCR beta chains. Per the source publication's procedure: Samples had a median of roughly 99,000 TCRs, with a range from roughly 23,224 to 700,000. The Decombinator software suite was used to annotate V, J and CDR3 in the TCR reads. For PS versus PT1 abundance plots, all samples were subsampled to the same number of TCRs (28,000). Expanded TCRs were defined as absent before sensitization and observed at least eight times at the 2-week time point. TCRdb reworked the public reads: Q25 trimming with fastp, MiXCR clone assembly, productive beta chains retained. Each entry is one CDR3 protein sequence, shown with its most common DNA and genes. Clone size and V and J calls follow TCRdb, not the original study. Present in this sample are around 150,000 distinct CDR3 sequences, around 15% of which were seen just once. The ten top clones hold 1.5% to 2% of the sample.

The TCR originated in a woman aged 30 to 39 with alopecia areata. Some clones in this sample may be carry-over from other donors' samples. The sequence links TRBV3-1 to TRBJ2-1; the D region possibly corresponds to TRBD1 (6 bases align). The source material was whole blood, sampled in connection with sensitization to the hapten diphenylcyclopropenone (DPC). The CDR3 reads as follows: CASSQKGGSRDEQFF. The DNA reads as follows: TGTGCCAGCAGCCAAAAAGGGGGTAGTAGGGATGAGCAGTTCTTC.